The 25 T cell receptor beta chains reported below all come from one sample, sequenced in a study of post-analysis software for immune sequencing data (dated by TCRdb to about 2015). Sample time point, as interpreted from the label and publication: second blood draw from one MS patient after hematopoietic stem cell transplantation. The method behind the library was PCR. For sequencing, an Illumina HiSeq 2500 was employed. To reduce PCR and sequencing biases, unique molecular identifiers were built into the TCR beta cDNA libraries. Through fastp at Q25 and MiXCR, TCRdb rebuilt clones from the public reads, retaining in-frame beta chains. Records with the same CDR3 protein are collapsed into one entry carrying the most frequent genes and DNA. Present in this sample are 150,000 or so distinct CDR3 sequences, 36% of which were seen just once. The ten top clones hold roughly 28% of the sample. The input for sequencing was blood, taken after autologous hematopoietic stem cell transplantation. These receptors came from a girl aged 10 to 17 with multiple sclerosis. Donor details come from another sample of the same person, matched by shared clones.

J is TRBJ1-5 and V is TRBV21-1; the table gives TRBD1 as D, unverified against the DNA. TRBV21-1 represents a pseudogene. This CDR3 has 15 residues. The CDR3 DNA is TGTGCCAGCATCCTAGACAGTTATGGCAATCAGCCCCAGCATTTT. The encoded protein is CASILDSYGNQPQHF.

This chain connects TRBV28 to TRBJ2-2, with D perhaps matching TRBD1 (5 bases). The length of the CDR3 is 16 residues. V lost 5 bases and J 3 bases, leaving 16 bases between the germline ends. From germline, CDR1 is MDHEN and CDR2 SYDVKM. CDR3 loop: CASSLSRDSHTGELFF. Written as DNA, the CDR3 is TGTGCCAGCAGTCTCTCTCGCGACAGTCACACCGGGGAGCTGTTTTTT.

This clonotype showed up many times. The chain joins TRBV12-3 or TRBV12-4 to TRBJ2-7; possible D gene TRBD1, 5 bases. The CDR3 length is 15 residues. The V gene lost 2 bases and the J gene lost 2 bases, with 13 bases spanning the gap. The CDR3 bases are TGTGCCAGCAGTTTACGGCAAGGGGTTACCTACGAGCAGTACTTC. Residues: CASSLRQGVTYEQYF.

The chain links TRBV24-1 to TRBJ1-2; 8 bases agree with TRBD1. V lost 4 bases and J lost 4; bases outside the gene matches: 22. CDR3 length: 20 amino acids. Germline V lookup: CDR1 KGHDR, CDR2 SFDVKD. CDR3 residues: CATSDPNPGTGLLAPYGYTF. In nucleotides, the CDR3 is TGTGCCACCAGTGACCCAAACCCCGGGACAGGATTATTAGCGCCCTATGGCTACACCTTC.

Points on this clonotype: It may be a read error: a sequence one base away is much more abundant. The chain has TRBV12-5 and TRBJ2-5, with D possibly matching TRBD1 (5 bases). Trimming took off 6 bases at V and 4 bases at J, with 15 bases between the two ends. CDR1 is LGHNT, CDR2 FRNRAP, per germline. The CDR3 is made up of 14 amino acids. The CDR3 DNA reads as TGTGCTAGTGGATGTGACAGCCCAGTAGAGACCCAGTACTTC. Encoded protein: CASGCDSPVETQYF.

This clonotype was seen repeatedly, ten times or more. This chain connects TRBV10-3 to TRBJ2-1; D possibly corresponds to TRBD2 (5 bases). The CDR3 runs 15 residues. Germline V lookup: CDR1 ENHRY, CDR2 SYGVKD. V shed 3 bases and J shed 0 bases, with 9 bases lying between them. CDR3 residues: CAISDRDVSYNEQFF. CDR3 nucleotides: TGTGCCATCAGTGACCGGGATGTCTCCTACAATGAGCAGTTCTTC.

The table lists this clonotype with a few counts. CDR3 DNA: TGCAGCGTTGTAACAAGTGCCGAAAAACTGTTTTTT. It codes for CSVVTSAEKLFF. The chain has TRBV29-1 and TRBJ1-4, with unresolved D. Per the germline V gene, CDR1 is SQVTM and CDR2 is ANQGSEA. CDR3 size: 12 residues. Trimming removed 4 bases from V and 8 bases from J, with 11 bases in between.

This clonotype has more than one count but fewer than ten. This chain joins TRBV29-1 and TRBJ2-5; D may be TRBD1 or TRBD2 (5 bases each). Germline CDR1 SQVTM, CDR2 ANQGSEA. This CDR3 region has 14 residues. Trimming removed 1 base from V and 4 bases from J, with 13 bases in between. The CDR3 DNA reads TGCAGCGTTGAAGCCCCCCCGGGGCGAGAGACCCAGTACTTC. Protein: CSVEAPPGRETQYF.

The rearrangement uses TRBV10-3 and TRBJ2-1; D remains ambiguous. The germline V gene encodes CDR1 ENHRY and CDR2 SYGVKD. This CDR3 spans 11 amino acids. Trimming removed 10 bases from V and 10 bases from J, with 14 bases in between. The CDR3 DNA follows: TGTGCCACCTCGGATCACAGAGAGCAGTTCTTC. Its translation is CATSDHREQFF.

V usage is TRBV2 and J usage is TRBJ2-5; D possibly corresponds to TRBD1 (5 bases). Trimming cost V 9 bases and J 9 bases, with 5 bases left between them. CDR1 and CDR2 (germline): SNHLY, FYNNEI. The CDR3 spans 8 residues. The CDR3 is CARGPQYF. The CDR3 DNA reads TGTGCCAGGGGGCCCCAGTACTTC.

This clonotype was picked up many times. The rearrangement joins TRBV28 to TRBJ2-7; TRBD1 is a possible D gene (6 bases). Germline loops: CDR1 MDHEN, CDR2 SYDVKM. The CDR3 covers 15 residues. Between the trimmed V and J ends, which lost 2 bases and 3 bases, there was a span of 14 bases. CDR3 residues: CASSLPPGHSYEQYF. Here the CDR3 DNA reads TGTGCCAGCAGTTTACCTCCGGGACACAGCTACGAGCAGTACTTC.

This rearrangement joins TRBV2 to TRBJ2-7; maybe TRBD1 (6 bases). Germline values: CDR1 SNHLY, CDR2 FYNNEI. The CDR3 runs to 15 residues. The ends were cut back, 3 bases at V and 3 bases at J, with 15 bases in the middle. CDR3 sequence: CASSEGQGSIYEQYF. The CDR3 nucleotides read TGTGCCAGCAGTGAGGGTCAGGGGTCCATCTACGAGCAGTACTTC.

V usage is TRBV12-3 or TRBV12-4 and J usage is TRBJ2-7; the match to TRBD2 covers 11 bases. The junction had 10 bases not matched to a gene; V was cut back by 6 bases and J by 0 bases. This CDR3 has 17 residues. This CDR3 reads CASSSGTSGPSSYEQYF. CDR3 DNA sequence: TGTGCCAGCAGCTCCGGGACTAGCGGACCGAGCTCCTACGAGCAGTACTTC.

The chain's CDR3 is CASSSYAGGGAAEQFF. CDR3 DNA sequence: TGTGCCAGCAGCTCCTACGCGGGAGGAGGGGCAGCTGAGCAGTTCTTC. The chain uses TRBV7-2 and TRBJ2-1, with TRBD2 matching over 8 bases. CDR3 length: 16 residues. V trimming: 4 bases; J trimming: 9 bases; junction bases outside the gene matches: 14. Germline V gene sequence: CDR1 SGHTA, CDR2 FQGNSA.

The rearrangement joins TRBV2 to TRBJ2-1; 9 bases map to TRBD2. Germline CDR1 SNHLY, CDR2 FYNNEI. Losses at the gene ends were 7 bases for V and 6 bases for J; bases not matched to a gene: 7. CDR3 length: 14 residues. The CDR3 DNA reads as TGTGCCAGCATTGGCGGGAGGGAGGGCAATGAGCAGTTCTTC. Translating gives CASIGGREGNEQFF.

This clonotype was counted only a few times. The chain couples TRBV15 to TRBJ2-1; D not certain. The ends were cut back, 6 bases at V and 0 bases at J, with 12 bases in the middle. The CDR3 runs 15 residues. Germline lookup yields CDR1 LNHNV and CDR2 YYDKDF (reference sequence). The CDR3 DNA follows: TGTGCCACCAGTCCCGACACCCCCTCCTACAATGAGCAGTTCTTC. It yields the protein CATSPDTPSYNEQFF.

This clonotype turned up a few times. The chain employs TRBV9 and TRBJ2-7; D may match TRBD1 or TRBD2 (5 bases each). Germline-derived CDR1 and CDR2 are SGDLS and YYNGEE. The CDR3 totals 14 residues. Trimming removed 4 bases from V and 7 bases from J, with 18 bases in between. The CDR3 is CASSLGWGNGEQYF. Here the CDR3 DNA reads TGTGCCAGCAGCCTGGGATGGGGGAATGGGGAGCAGTACTTC. The entire variable domain, with the rest obtained from reference TRBV9 and TRBJ2-7, is as follows: DSGVTQTPKHLITATGQRVTLRCSPRSGDLSVYWYQQSLDQGLQFLIQYYNGEERAKGNILERFSAQQFPDLHSELNLSSLELGDSALYFCASSLGWGNGEQYFGPGTRLTVT.

This clonotype was observed at least ten times. This chain joins TRBV12-3 or TRBV12-4 and TRBJ2-7, with D possibly matching TRBD2 (6 bases). V lost 6 bases and J 7 bases, leaving 13 bases between the germline ends. CDR3 length: 12 amino acids. The CDR3 DNA reads TGTGCCAGCAGCTTGGGGGGTGGAGAGCAGTACTTC. It translates to CASSLGGGEQYF.

This clonotype appeared a few times. The chain is built from TRBV7-2 and TRBJ2-7, with 8 bases aligning to TRBD2. The germline gives CDR1 SGHTA, CDR2 FQGNSA. Trimming cost V 1 base and J 1 base; bases outside gene matches: 3. The CDR3 consists of 15 residues. The CDR3 DNA reads TGTGCCAGCAGCTTAGTTCTAGCGGGTTCCTACGAGCAGTACTTC. The encoded protein is CASSLVLAGSYEQYF.

In regard to this clonotype: This could be a read error, since a much larger clone is one nucleotide away. V usage is TRBV5-6 and J usage is TRBJ2-5; D gene ambiguous. This CDR3 region has 12 residues. CDR1 and CDR2 from the germline V gene are SGHDT and YYEEEE. The ends were cut back, 5 bases at V and 11 bases at J, with 16 bases in the middle. CDR3 coding DNA: TGTGCCAGCAGGGGTCTAGTACATGAGCAGTACTTC. Translation gives CASRGLVHEQYF.

Remarks on this clonotype: A junction end diverges from the germline sequence, so it may reflect a read error. The chain combines TRBV27 with TRBJ1-5; tentatively, D is TRBD1 (5 bases). Germline V CDR1 and CDR2: MNHEY, SMNVEV (reference sequence). The CDR3 length is 14 residues. The CDR3 region is CASSPGRSNRPQHF. In DNA form, the CDR3 reads TGTGCCAGCAGTCCGGGACGCAGCAATCGGCCCCAGCATTTT.

The chain joins TRBV6-5 to TRBJ2-5; unclear D gene. The CDR3 runs to 14 residues. Germline V gene data show CDR1 as MNHEY and CDR2 as SVGAGI. The germline V and J ends were trimmed by 2 bases and 2 bases, with 9 bases remaining between them. The CDR3 bases are TGTGCCAGCAGTTACCACGGGCAGCAAGAGACCCAGTACTTC. Its translation: CASSYHGQQETQYF.

This clonotype was seen a handful of times. The chain is built from TRBV28 and TRBJ2-2, with D perhaps assigned TRBD1 or TRBD2 (6 bases each). This CDR3 is 14 amino acids long. Trimming shortened V by 6 bases and J by 5 bases, and 13 bases separated the two germline ends. Per the germline V gene, CDR1 is MDHEN and CDR2 is SYDVKM. The CDR3 protein is CASRGGRRTGELFF. CDR3 nucleotides: TGTGCCAGCAGAGGGGGGAGGCGTACCGGGGAGCTGTTTTTT.

This clonotype has at least ten counts. The chain recombines TRBV20-1 with TRBJ2-7; D may match TRBD1 or TRBD2 (5 bases each). The germline V gene encodes CDR1 DFQATT and CDR2 SNEGSKA (reference sequence). There are 14 residues in the CDR3. Between the trimmed V and J ends, which lost 3 bases and 1 base, there was a span of 13 bases. CDR3: CSASPQGESYEQYF. DNA of the CDR3: TGCAGTGCTAGTCCGCAGGGAGAGTCCTACGAGCAGTACTTC.

In its sample, this clonotype was seen a few times. The chain couples TRBV29-1 to TRBJ1-4, with 11 bases matching TRBD1. The ends lost 3 bases at V and 8 bases at J; junction bases unmatched: 11. Germline V gene sequence: CDR1 SQVTM, CDR2 ANQGSEA. This CDR3 has 16 residues. CDR3 sequence: CSVDFGQGAGGEKLFF. For the CDR3, the DNA is TGCAGCGTTGATTTCGGACAGGGGGCCGGTGGGGAAAAACTGTTTTTT.